This is a list of T cell receptor beta chains from one sample in a study of blood T cell repertoires in COVID-19. The table came from immunoSEQ multiplex PCR; TCRdb's copy has only in-frame clones and leaves some out. Of around 61,000 clones in the sample, around 86% were seen once. Input material: peripheral blood. Every receptor here comes from a man in his forties or fifties with active COVID-19. Each CDR3 is given with its conserved first and last residue. A D gene is named only where the DNA matches it firmly. Some rows have no size entry. The others give once, few or many, or a class for an expanded clone.

j_gene	v_gene	abundance	d_gene	CDR3nt	CDR3aa
TRBJ1-2	TRBV7-9	.	.	TGTGCCAGCAGCCCCTACGGGAACTATGGCTACACCTTC	CASSPYGNYGYTF
TRBJ2-2	TRBV6-5	.	.	TGTGCCAGCAGTCCCTCGTCGGAGGAGGAGCTGTTTTTT	CASSPSSEEELFF
TRBJ1-3	TRBV6-5	many	.	TGTGCCAGCAGGAGAAATCTACTCTCTGGAAACACCATATATTTT	CASRRNLLSGNTIYF
TRBJ1-6	TRBV28	.	.	TGTGCCAGCAGTTTGAGCAGGGAAAATTCACCCCTCCACTTT	CASSLSRENSPLHF
TRBJ2-1	TRBV4-1	.	TRBD2	TGCGCCAGCAGCCAAGGCGTACGGGAGGAGTACAATGAGCAGTTCTTC	CASSQGVREEYNEQFF
TRBJ2-7	TRBV27	.	TRBD1	TGTGCCAGCGCGACAGGGAATTCCAGATACGAGCAGTACTTC	CASATGNSRYEQYF
TRBJ2-7	TRBV5-4	once	.	TGTGCCAGCAGCTTGGCCGGGCAGGGGACCTCCTACGAGCAGTACTTC	CASSLAGQGTSYEQYF
TRBJ2-5	TRBV7-8	.	.	TGTGCCAGCAGCTTAGATGGACTACAAGAGACCCAGTACTTC	CASSLDGLQETQYF
TRBJ2-7	TRBV5-4	.	.	TGTGCCAGCAGCAGAGACAGGTACGAGCAGTACTTC	CASSRDRYEQYF
TRBJ1-4	TRBV23-1	.	.	TGCGCCAGCAGTCAATCGGAGGGGCACGCAACTAATGAAAAACTGTTTTTT	CASSQSEGHATNEKLFF
TRBJ2-3	TRBV6-6	.	TRBD1	TGTGCCAGCAGTCCCACTTCAGCCTGGGACAGCAGCACAGATACGCAGTATTTT	CASSPTSAWDSSTDTQYF
TRBJ2-1	TRBV3-1/TRBV3-2	.	TRBD2	TGTGCCAGCAGCCCGATTGGGACTAGCGTCTACAATGAGCAGTTCTTC	CASSPIGTSVYNEQFF
TRBJ2-3	TRBV5-5	.	TRBD2	TGTGCCAGCAGCGCGGGACTAGTCGGATTCACAGATACGCAGTATTTT	CASSAGLVGFTDTQYF
TRBJ2-2	TRBV3-1/TRBV3-2	.	TRBD2	TGTGCCAGCACACCGATGGCGGGGGGGGCTTTGACCGGGGAGCTGTTTTTT	CASTPMAGGALTGELFF
TRBJ2-3	TRBV5-1	.	.	TGCGCCAGCACCTGGGGAGGATCTAGCACAGATACGCAGTATTTT	CASTWGGSSTDTQYF
TRBJ2-7	TRBV20-1	few	.	TGCAGTGCAAAGCAGGGGCACGAGCAGTACTTC	CSAKQGHEQYF
TRBJ2-5	TRBV13	.	.	TGTGCCAGCAGCTTAAGAGACCAAGAGACCCAGTACTTC	CASSLRDQETQYF
TRBJ1-2	TRBV6-5	.	.	TGTGCCAGCAGTTACTCGCTGGCAGGGGATTTCTATGGCTACACCTTC	CASSYSLAGDFYGYTF
TRBJ2-2	TRBV7-8	.	TRBD2	TGTGCCAGCAGCAAACTAGCGGGAGGCCCGAACACCGGGGAGCTGTTTTTT	CASSKLAGGPNTGELFF
TRBJ2-1	TRBV5-1	.	.	TGCGCCAGCAGCTTCGACAATGAGCAGTTCTTC	CASSFDNEQFF
TRBJ1-1	TRBV2	.	.	TGTGCCAGCATGATCCGTGGCTCGGGCACTGAAGCTTTCTTT	CASMIRGSGTEAFF
TRBJ2-2	TRBV7-8	once	.	TGTGCCAGCACCCCGAGGGGGAAGGACACCGGGGAGCTGTTTTTT	CASTPRGKDTGELFF
TRBJ1-1	TRBV28	.	.	TGTGCCAGCAGTTTAGATTGGGAGTCCTTCACTGAAGCTTTCTTT	CASSLDWESFTEAFF
TRBJ2-5	TRBV5-1	.	TRBD1	TGCGCCAGCAGCTTGCCTATTGGGACAGGCCAAGAGACCCAGTACTTC	CASSLPIGTGQETQYF
TRBJ2-3	TRBV4-3	.	TRBD2	TGCGCCAGCAGCCAAGATCAGGGGGCTAGCGGGAGTGGAACAGATACGCAGTATTTT	CASSQDQGASGSGTDTQYF
TRBJ2-2	TRBV19	.	.	TGTGCCAGTATGGGTCTGGCGGCGAACACCGGGGAGCTGTTTTTT	CASMGLAANTGELFF
TRBJ2-5	TRBV7-2	.	TRBD2	TGTGCCAGCAGCTTAGGGTCCCTAGCGGGAGCTAGAGAGACCCAGTACTTC	CASSLGSLAGARETQYF
TRBJ2-5	TRBV12-3/TRBV12-4	.	.	TGTGCCAGCAGTCCCCGCGAAGAGACCCAGTACTTC	CASSPREETQYF
TRBJ1-2	TRBV15	.	.	TGTGCCACCAGCAGAGATCGGGGAGGGGTGACGTATGGCTACACCTTC	CATSRDRGGVTYGYTF
TRBJ2-3	TRBV6-5	once	TRBD1	TGTGCCAGCAGTTTGGACAGGGGGCGAGATACGCAGTATTTT	CASSLDRGRDTQYF
TRBJ2-2	TRBV5-4	.	.	TGTGCCAGCAGCTTGGCCAGGTTTAACACCGGGGAGCTGTTTTTT	CASSLARFNTGELFF
TRBJ1-5	TRBV7-9	few	TRBD1	TGTGCCAGCAGCCAGGACAGGGTGGGCAATCAGCCCCAGCATTTT	CASSQDRVGNQPQHF
TRBJ2-7	TRBV5-4	.	TRBD1	TGTGCCAGCAGCCCGACCCGGGACAGGGAGGGCGAGCAGTACTTC	CASSPTRDREGEQYF
TRBJ1-2	TRBV28	.	.	TGTGCCAGCACCGCGACAGAAGGCTACACCTTC	CASTATEGYTF
TRBJ2-7	TRBV5-1	.	TRBD2	TGCGCCAGCAGCGTGGACGGGGCGGGAGGGCCCTACGAGCAGTACTTC	CASSVDGAGGPYEQYF
TRBJ2-2	TRBV18	once	TRBD1	TGTGCCAGCTCACCACAGGGGGCGCGAGGGGAGCTGTTTTTT	CASSPQGARGELFF
TRBJ2-3	TRBV29-1	.	TRBD2	TGCAGCGTTGAAACCGCTATCCGGGGGGGAGTGGCGGATACGCAGTATTTT	CSVETAIRGGVADTQYF
TRBJ2-3	TRBV7-9	.	.	TGTGCCAGCAGCAGTGGGGGGTTGGGCGTGAATACGCAGTATTTT	CASSSGGLGVNTQYF
TRBJ2-5	TRBV5-5	.	.	TGTGCCAGCAGCAATCGAGAGACCCAGTACTTC	CASSNRETQYF
TRBJ2-1	TRBV7-3	once	.	TGTGCCAGCAGCCAGGGCGCTAGATCCTACAATGAGCAGTTCTTC	CASSQGARSYNEQFF
TRBJ2-2	TRBV19	.	TRBD1	TGTGCCAGCAGGACAGGGGTCACCGGGGAGCTGTTTTTT	CASRTGVTGELFF
TRBJ1-2	TRBV18	.	.	TGTGCCAGCTCACCATCGTCGGGAAGGGTAGGCTACACCTTC	CASSPSSGRVGYTF
TRBJ2-3	TRBV6-1	.	TRBD2	TGTGCCAGCAGTGACAGGGGGACTAGCTCAGCAGATACGCAGTATTTT	CASSDRGTSSADTQYF
TRBJ2-3	TRBV29-1	.	TRBD2	TGCAGCGTTGAAGCTGGCGGGAGCCTCCCCTTTACAGATACGCAGTATTTT	CSVEAGGSLPFTDTQYF
TRBJ2-7	TRBV6-5	.	TRBD1	TGTGCCAGCAGGCAGGGGGCAGGGGCCTACGAGCAGTACTTC	CASRQGAGAYEQYF